Below, one T cell receptor beta chain is given with its context. Antigen: not known. Peripheral blood, together with lesional scalp punch biopsies, was collected from alopecia areata patients. From PBMCs, CD4+ and CD8+ T cells were sorted. This sample was included in a study of CD8+ T cells in alopecia areata. Overall study results and limits: Relative to normal scalp, lesional scalp, especially alopecia totalis/universalis, showed higher clonality. Patients shared TCRs less clearly than mice did, possibly owing to HLA.

This CDR3 comprises 15 residues. CDR1 is MGHRA, CDR2 YSYEKL, per germline. V lost 3 bases to trimming and J lost 2 bases; unmatched junction nucleotides: 5. Isolated RNA was reverse transcribed into cDNA used as the sequencing template. Generated by immunoSEQ multiplex PCR, the TCRdb table keeps only in-frame clones and is missing some. The sample holds 150,000 to 180,000 clones, around half seen once. The chain has TRBV4-1 and TRBJ2-7; 9 nucleotides agree with TRBD1. The sequence was collected from a human donor with alopecia areata. Specimen: CD8+ T cells sorted from blood, collected at week 0. For the CDR3, the DNA is TGCGCCAGCAGCCAGTCCGGGACAGGGACCTACGAGCAGTACTTC. Its protein is CASSQSGTGTYEQYF.